The clone carrying this T cell receptor (beta chain) showed up just once. Its antigen is unidentified. The CDR3 loop spans 15 amino acids. CDR1 and CDR2 from the germline V gene are MGHRA and YSYEKL. The germline V and J ends were trimmed by 1 base and 2 bases, with 10 bases remaining between them. This record comes from a study of siplizumab effects on memory and regulatory T cells. Study conclusions and caveats: Siplizumab significantly lowered the alloreactive sequences that could be traced to unstimulated CD4+ memory cells. Controls showed an average of roughly 25% Treg-derived mappable alloreactive CD4+ clones, while siplizumab showed around 70%. Assignment of a naive or memory phenotype failed for roughly 75-97% of the proliferating CD4+ or CD8+ clones.

Assaying covered about 99,000 TCR templates per sample. Generated by immunoSEQ multiplex PCR, the TCRdb table keeps only in-frame clones and is missing some. The sample consists of fewer than 85,000 clones, 85% to 95% of them appearing once. V usage is TRBV4-1 and J usage is TRBJ2-3; the D is unclear. Sequenced: CD8+ T cells sorted from blood. The clonotype originates from a human donor in good health. The CDR3: CASSQAVSYTDTQYF. CDR3 bases: TGCGCCAGCAGCCAAGCTGTCAGCTACACAGATACGCAGTATTTT.